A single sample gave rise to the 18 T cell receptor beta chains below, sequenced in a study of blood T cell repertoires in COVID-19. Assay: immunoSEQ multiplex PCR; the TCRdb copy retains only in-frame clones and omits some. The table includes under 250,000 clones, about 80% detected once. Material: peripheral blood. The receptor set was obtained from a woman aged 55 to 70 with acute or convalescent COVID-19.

The CDR3 nucleotides read TGCAGCGTCGCGCGCCCCCCGGGCGAGCAGTACTTC. It yields the protein CSVARPPGEQYF. The genes are TRBV29-1 and TRBJ2-7; D remains unclear. Trimming stripped 6 bases from V and 6 bases from J, with 15 bases between. This CDR3 is 12 amino acids long. CDR1 is SQVTM and CDR2 is ANQGSEA in the germline V gene.

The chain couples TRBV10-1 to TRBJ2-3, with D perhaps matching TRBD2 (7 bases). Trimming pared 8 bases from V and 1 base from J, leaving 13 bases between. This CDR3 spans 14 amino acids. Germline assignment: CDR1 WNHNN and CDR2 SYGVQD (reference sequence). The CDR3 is CASEPGGCTDTQYF. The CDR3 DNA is TGCGCCAGCGAACCGGGGGGCTGCACAGATACGCAGTATTTT.

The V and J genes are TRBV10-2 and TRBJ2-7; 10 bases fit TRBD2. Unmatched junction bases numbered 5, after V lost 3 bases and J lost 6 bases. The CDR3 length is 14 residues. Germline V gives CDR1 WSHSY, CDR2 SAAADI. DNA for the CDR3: TGCGCCAGCAGTGAAGCGGGGGGGCCTGGCGAGCAGTACTTC. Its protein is CASSEAGGPGEQYF.

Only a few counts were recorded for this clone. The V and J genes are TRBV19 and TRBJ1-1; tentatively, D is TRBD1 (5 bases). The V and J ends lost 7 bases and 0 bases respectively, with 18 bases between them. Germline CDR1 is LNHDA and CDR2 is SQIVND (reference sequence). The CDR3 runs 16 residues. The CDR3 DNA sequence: TGTGCCAGTACCGATTCAGGGTGGGGAATGAACACTGAAGCTTTCTTT. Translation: CASTDSGWGMNTEAFF.

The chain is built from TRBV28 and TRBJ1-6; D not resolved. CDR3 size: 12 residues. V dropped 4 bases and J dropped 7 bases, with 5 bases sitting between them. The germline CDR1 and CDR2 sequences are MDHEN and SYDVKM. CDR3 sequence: CASSSLNSPLHF. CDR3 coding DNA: TGTGCCAGCAGTTCCCTAAATTCACCCCTCCACTTT.

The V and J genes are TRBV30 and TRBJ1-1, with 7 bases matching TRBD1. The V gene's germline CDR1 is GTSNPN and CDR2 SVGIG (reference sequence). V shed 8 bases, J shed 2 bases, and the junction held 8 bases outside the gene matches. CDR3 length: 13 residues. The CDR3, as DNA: TGTGCCGGCCGGACAGGAAGAAACACTGAAGCTTTCTTT. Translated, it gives CAGRTGRNTEAFF.

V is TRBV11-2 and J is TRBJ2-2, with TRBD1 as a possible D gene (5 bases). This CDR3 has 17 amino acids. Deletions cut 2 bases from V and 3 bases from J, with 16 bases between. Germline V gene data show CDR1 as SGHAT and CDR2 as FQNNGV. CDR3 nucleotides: TGTGCCAGCAGCTTATGGGGCAGATCACCTCACACCGGGGAGCTGTTTTTT. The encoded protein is CASSLWGRSPHTGELFF.

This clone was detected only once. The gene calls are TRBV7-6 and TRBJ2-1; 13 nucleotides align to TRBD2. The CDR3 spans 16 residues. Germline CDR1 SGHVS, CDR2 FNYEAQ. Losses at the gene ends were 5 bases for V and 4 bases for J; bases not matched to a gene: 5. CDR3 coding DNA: TGTGCCAGCAGCCCAGCGACTAGCGGGGGGTACAATGAGCAGTTCTTC. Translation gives CASSPATSGGYNEQFF.

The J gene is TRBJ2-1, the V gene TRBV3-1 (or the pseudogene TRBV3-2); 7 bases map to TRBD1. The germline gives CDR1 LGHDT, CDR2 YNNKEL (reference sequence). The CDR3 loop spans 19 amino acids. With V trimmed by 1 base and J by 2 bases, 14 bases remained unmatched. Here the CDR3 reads CASSQVGAGGPRTYNEQFF. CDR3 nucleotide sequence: TGTGCCAGCAGCCAAGTGGGGGCAGGGGGTCCCAGAACCTACAATGAGCAGTTCTTC.

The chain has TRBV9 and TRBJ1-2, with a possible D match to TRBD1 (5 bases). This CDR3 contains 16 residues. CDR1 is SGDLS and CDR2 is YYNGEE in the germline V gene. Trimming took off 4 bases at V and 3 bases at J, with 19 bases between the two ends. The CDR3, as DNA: TGTGCCAGCAGCCCAAGGGGTGGTTCCGTAGACTATGGCTACACCTTC. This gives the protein CASSPRGGSVDYGYTF.

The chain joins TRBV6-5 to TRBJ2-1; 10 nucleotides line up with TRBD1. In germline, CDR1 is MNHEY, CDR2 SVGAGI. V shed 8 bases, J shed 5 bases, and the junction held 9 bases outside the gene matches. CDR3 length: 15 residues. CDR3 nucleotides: TGTGCCAGCCGAACCACGGGACAGGGGAACAATGAGCAGTTCTTC. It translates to CASRTTGQGNNEQFF.

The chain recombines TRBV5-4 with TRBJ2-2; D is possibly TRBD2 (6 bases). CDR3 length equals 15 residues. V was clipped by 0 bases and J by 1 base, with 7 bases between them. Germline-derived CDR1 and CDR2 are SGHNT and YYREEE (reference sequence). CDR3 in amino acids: CASSLGLGNTGELFF. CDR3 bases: TGTGCCAGCAGCTTGGGACTAGGGAACACCGGGGAGCTGTTTTTT.

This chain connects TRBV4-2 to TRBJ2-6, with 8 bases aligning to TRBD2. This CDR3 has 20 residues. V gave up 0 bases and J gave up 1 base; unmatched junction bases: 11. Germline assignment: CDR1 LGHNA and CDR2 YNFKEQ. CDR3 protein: CASSQEWSPGGLSGANVLTF. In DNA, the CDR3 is TGTGCCAGCAGCCAAGAATGGTCTCCGGGGGGGCTTTCTGGGGCCAACGTCCTGACTTTC.

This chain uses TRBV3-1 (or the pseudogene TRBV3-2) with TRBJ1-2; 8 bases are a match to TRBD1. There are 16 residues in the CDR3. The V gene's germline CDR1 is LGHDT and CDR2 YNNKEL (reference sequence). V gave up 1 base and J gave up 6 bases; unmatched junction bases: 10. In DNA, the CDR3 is TGTGCCAGCAGCCAAGGTATCAGGGGGCGCATTAATGGCTACACCTTC. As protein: CASSQGIRGRINGYTF.

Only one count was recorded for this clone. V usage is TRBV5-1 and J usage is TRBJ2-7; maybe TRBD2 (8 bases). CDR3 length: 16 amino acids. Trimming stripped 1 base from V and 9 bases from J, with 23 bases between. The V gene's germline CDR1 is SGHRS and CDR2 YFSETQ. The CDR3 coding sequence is TGCGCCAGCAGCTTGCGGACAGGCATGCGGGGGGACGGGCAGTACTTC. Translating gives CASSLRTGMRGDGQYF.

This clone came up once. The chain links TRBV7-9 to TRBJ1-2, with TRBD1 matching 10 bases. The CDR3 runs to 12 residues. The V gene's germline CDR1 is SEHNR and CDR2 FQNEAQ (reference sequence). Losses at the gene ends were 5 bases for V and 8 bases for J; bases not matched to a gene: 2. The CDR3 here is CASSRDRGGYTF. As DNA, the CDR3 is TGTGCCAGCAGCAGGGACAGGGGCGGCTACACCTTC.

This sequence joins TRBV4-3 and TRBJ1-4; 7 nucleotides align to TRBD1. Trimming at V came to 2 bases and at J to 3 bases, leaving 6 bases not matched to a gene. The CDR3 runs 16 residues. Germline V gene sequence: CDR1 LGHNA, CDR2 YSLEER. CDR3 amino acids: CASSQMPGTANEKLFF. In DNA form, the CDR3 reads TGCGCCAGCAGCCAAATGCCAGGGACAGCTAATGAAAAACTGTTTTTT.

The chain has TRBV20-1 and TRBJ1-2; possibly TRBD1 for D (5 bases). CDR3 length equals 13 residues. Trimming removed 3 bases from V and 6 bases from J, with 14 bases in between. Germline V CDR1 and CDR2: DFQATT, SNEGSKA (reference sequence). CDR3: CSASRGWRNGYTF. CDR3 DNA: TGCAGTGCTAGTCGGGGGTGGAGAAATGGCTACACCTTC.